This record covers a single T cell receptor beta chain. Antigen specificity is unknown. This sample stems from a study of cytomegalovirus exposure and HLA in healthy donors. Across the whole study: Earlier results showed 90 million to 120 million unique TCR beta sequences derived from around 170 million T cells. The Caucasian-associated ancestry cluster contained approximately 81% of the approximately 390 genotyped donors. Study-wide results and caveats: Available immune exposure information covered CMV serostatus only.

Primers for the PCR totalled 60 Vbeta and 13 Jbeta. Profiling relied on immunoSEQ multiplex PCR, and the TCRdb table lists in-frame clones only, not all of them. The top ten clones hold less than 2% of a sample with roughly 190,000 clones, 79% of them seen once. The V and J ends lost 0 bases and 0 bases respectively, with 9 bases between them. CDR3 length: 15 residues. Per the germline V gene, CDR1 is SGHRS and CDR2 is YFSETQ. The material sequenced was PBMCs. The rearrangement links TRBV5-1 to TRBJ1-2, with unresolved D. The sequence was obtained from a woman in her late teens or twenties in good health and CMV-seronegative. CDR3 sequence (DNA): TGCGCCAGCAGCTTGGAGATACTAGCTAACTATGGCTACACCTTC. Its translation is CASSLEILANYGYTF. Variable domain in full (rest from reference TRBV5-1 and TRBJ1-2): KAGVTQTPRYLIKTRGQQVTLSCSPISGHRSVSWYQQTPGQGLQFLFEYFSETQRNKGNFPGRFSGRQFSNSRSEMNVSTLELGDSALYLCASSLEILANYGYTFGSGTRLTVV.